These T cell receptor beta chains were read from a single sample in a study of blood T cell repertoires in COVID-19. Sequencing used immunoSEQ multiplex PCR; TCRdb keeps in-frame clones, though not all of them. The table has about 340,000 clones, 83% seen once. The specimen was peripheral blood. These receptor sequences come from a man aged 30 to 39 with active or convalescent COVID-19. The CDR3 runs from the conserved cysteine through the conserved F or W. Each record gives: V gene, clone size, D gene, J gene, CDR3 DNA, CDR3 protein. The D gene is left open where the match is weak. Clone size is shown for a subset of rows, as once, few, many or a class of expanded clone.

>TRBV4-2|-|TRBD1|TRBJ2-5
TGTGCCAGCAGCTCCCGACAGGGGGGAGAGACCCAGTACTTC
CASSSRQGGETQYF
>TRBV4-3|-|-|TRBJ1-2
TGCGCCAGCAGCGACGGGGGATCCTATGGCTACACCTTC
CASSDGGSYGYTF
>TRBV19|few|TRBD2|TRBJ2-7
TGTGCCAGTAGTATAGAGGCGGGGGGATCCTACGAGCAGTACTTC
CASSIEAGGSYEQYF
>TRBV7-8|-|-|TRBJ1-5
TGTGCCAGCAGCTCCCCTCAACCGGGCGGGAATCAGCCCCAGCATTTT
CASSSPQPGGNQPQHF
>TRBV24-1|-|-|TRBJ2-2
TGTGCCACCAGTGATTTGCGAGGGAGGAACACCGGGGAGCTGTTTTTT
CATSDLRGRNTGELFF
>TRBV9|-|-|TRBJ1-2
TGTGCCAGCAGCGCCTCGGGCGAGCGCGGGTTTGGCTACACCTTC
CASSASGERGFGYTF
>TRBV5-1|-|-|TRBJ1-2
TGCGCCAGCAGCCCCGGGGTCCAAGATGGCTACACCTTC
CASSPGVQDGYTF
>TRBV28|-|TRBD1|TRBJ2-6
TGTGCCAGCAGACGGAGGGACAGGAGGACCTCTGGGGCCAACGTCCTGACTTTC
CASRRRDRRTSGANVLTF
>TRBV18|-|TRBD1|TRBJ2-1
TGTGCCAGCTCACCCCGCCCGACAGGGGACGCCTACAATGAGCAGTTCTTC
CASSPRPTGDAYNEQFF
>TRBV9|-|TRBD1|TRBJ1-1
TGTGCCAGCAGCCCCTCTACAGGGGTAAGGGTTAACACTGAAGCTTTCTTT
CASSPSTGVRVNTEAFF
>TRBV5-1|-|-|TRBJ1-4
TGCGCCAGCAGCTTGGCAGCGGCGGGGATTAGGTCTAATGAAAAACTGTTTTTT
CASSLAAAGIRSNEKLFF
>TRBV28|few|TRBD2|TRBJ2-2
TGTGCCAGCTCGGACACTAGCGAGGGCACCGGGGAGCTGTTTTTT
CASSDTSEGTGELFF
>TRBV4-2|-|-|TRBJ2-5
TGTGCCAGCAGCCTCGGGACTTCGGAGACCCAGTACTTC
CASSLGTSETQYF
>TRBV7-8|-|TRBD1|TRBJ1-2
TGTGCCAGCAGCCTATCGACAGGGGTTGAGGGCTACACCTTC
CASSLSTGVEGYTF
>TRBV14|-|-|TRBJ1-1
TGTGCCAGCAGCCTCAATCTGGCTAACACTGAAGCTTTCTTT
CASSLNLANTEAFF
>TRBV15|-|-|TRBJ2-1
TGTGCCACCAGTTGGGGGCGCCGCAATGAGCAGTTCTTC
CATSWGRRNEQFF
>TRBV29-1|-|TRBD1|TRBJ2-5
TGCAGCGTTGAAGATCAGGACAGGGGCCTGAACCAGTACTTC
CSVEDQDRGLNQYF
>TRBV5-1|-|TRBD1|TRBJ2-1
TGCGCCAGCAGCCCCCTCGGACAGGGGGCGAGTGAGCAGTTCTTC
CASSPLGQGASEQFF
>TRBV20-1|once|-|TRBJ2-1
TGCAGTGCTAGGCGCGTTGAGCAGTTCTTC
CSARRVEQFF
>TRBV15|-|-|TRBJ1-2
TGTGCCACCAGCAGCTGGGAGGGCACGGGCTACACCTTC
CATSSWEGTGYTF
>TRBV24-1|few|-|TRBJ2-1
TGTGCCACCCGACCCACCGGGTCCTCCTACAATGAGCAGTTCTTC
CATRPTGSSYNEQFF
>TRBV29-1|-|TRBD1|TRBJ1-2
TGCAGCGTTGACGGCGCAGGGGGCGACTATGGCTACACCTTC
CSVDGAGGDYGYTF
>TRBV19|few|TRBD1|TRBJ2-7
TGTGCCAGTAGTACGGGACAGGCCGGAGAGCAGTACTTC
CASSTGQAGEQYF
>TRBV5-1|-|TRBD1|TRBJ1-5
TGCGCCAGCAGCAAAACAGGGGGCGATCAGCCCCAGCATTTT
CASSKTGGDQPQHF
>TRBV7-3|-|-|TRBJ2-1
TGTGCCAGCACCCCGGACTCGTCCTACAATGAGCAGTTCTTC
CASTPDSSYNEQFF
>TRBV4-1|-|-|TRBJ2-7
TGCGCCAGCAGCCAAGAAATACTCTACGAGCAGTACTTC
CASSQEILYEQYF
>TRBV6-4|many|TRBD2|TRBJ2-3
TGTGCCAGCAGTGACGGGACTAGCGCAGATACGCAGTATTTT
CASSDGTSADTQYF
>TRBV27|-|TRBD1|TRBJ1-6
TGTGCCAGCAGTTTCACATCCACAGGGGGGAATTCACCCCTCCACTTT
CASSFTSTGGNSPLHF
>TRBV7-3|-|TRBD1|TRBJ1-1
TGTGCCAGCAGCATCCCGGGACAGGGAACGTTCTTT
CASSIPGQGTFF
>TRBV5-1|-|TRBD1|TRBJ2-5
TGCGCCAGCAGAGACAGGGGATGGGAGACCCAGTACTTC
CASRDRGWETQYF
>TRBV18|-|-|TRBJ1-1
TGTGCCAGCTCATTCGACACGAACACTGAAGCTTTCTTT
CASSFDTNTEAFF
>TRBV6-2/TRBV6-3|-|TRBD1|TRBJ1-5
TGTGCCAGCAGTAAGACAGGGATCGGCAATCAGCCCCAGCATTTT
CASSKTGIGNQPQHF
>TRBV7-2|once|TRBD2|TRBJ2-2
TGTGCCAGCAGCGCCTTAGCGGGAGGGTTTACCGGGGAGCTGTTTTTT
CASSALAGGFTGELFF
>TRBV24-1|-|-|TRBJ2-5
TGTGCCACCAGTGATGTTCCGGGACATGCACGCCAAGAGACCCAGTACTTC
CATSDVPGHARQETQYF
>TRBV9|-|-|TRBJ2-1
TGTGCCAGCAGCGTGAGTATCAATGAGCAGTTCTTC
CASSVSINEQFF
>TRBV29-1|-|TRBD1|TRBJ2-2
TGCAGCGTTGGCAGACAGGGCACCGGGGAGCTGTTTTTT
CSVGRQGTGELFF
>TRBV10-3|-|-|TRBJ1-6
TGTGCCATCAGTGAAGGGCCTGGGGGGGCCGGTAATTCACCCCTCCACTTT
CAISEGPGGAGNSPLHF
>TRBV5-3|once|TRBD1|TRBJ2-5
TGTGCCAGAAGCTTTTCACCGAGGGGGCAGGAGACCCAGTACTTC
CARSFSPRGQETQYF
>TRBV27|-|TRBD1|TRBJ1-1
TGTGCCAGCAGCAGAGACAGGGTCGGCACTGAAGCTTTCTTT
CASSRDRVGTEAFF
>TRBV6-5|-|TRBD2|TRBJ2-2
TGTGCCAGTACCACTAGCGGGAGGGCCACCGGGGAGCTGTTTTTT
CASTTSGRATGELFF
>TRBV4-3|-|TRBD1|TRBJ2-7
TGCGCCAGCAGCCAAGGAGAGGGGGCCAACGAGCAGTACTTC
CASSQGEGANEQYF
>TRBV3-1/TRBV3-2|-|-|TRBJ2-7
TGTGCCAGCAGCCAAGTTGGGGGCGACGGGCAGTACTTC
CASSQVGGDGQYF
>TRBV5-1|-|TRBD1|TRBJ2-7
TGCGCCAGCAGTTGGACAGGGGTCTCCTACGAGCAGTACTTC
CASSWTGVSYEQYF
>TRBV19|-|TRBD2|TRBJ2-1
TGTGCCAGTAAGCAACTAGCGGGGTCCTACAATGAGCAGTTCTTC
CASKQLAGSYNEQFF
>TRBV7-6|-|-|TRBJ2-6
TGTGCCAGCAGCCCCCTTGGGGGGACCGGGGCCAACGTCCTGACTTTC
CASSPLGGTGANVLTF
>TRBV24-1|-|TRBD1|TRBJ1-6
TGTGCCACCAGTGCCCTGGACAGGGAAGAGGATAATTCACCCCTCCACTTT
CATSALDREEDNSPLHF
>TRBV6-2/TRBV6-3|-|-|TRBJ2-3
TGTGCCAGCAGTTCAGGGCCCGCCGGCACAGATACGCAGTATTTT
CASSSGPAGTDTQYF
>TRBV5-4|-|-|TRBJ1-2
TGTGCCAGCAGCTTGCCTGGCGGGAACTATGGCTACACCTTC
CASSLPGGNYGYTF
>TRBV7-2|few|-|TRBJ2-1
TGTGCCAGCAGCTCACTCCAGGGTGGGGGGAATGAGCAGTTCTTC
CASSSLQGGGNEQFF
>TRBV10-3|-|-|TRBJ1-1
TGTGCCATCAGTCCCTCTCAGGGAAGGGACACTGAAGCTTTCTTT
CAISPSQGRDTEAFF
>TRBV6-1|once|-|TRBJ1-1
TGTGCCAGCAGTGAATATTTGGGGAGGGCTGAAGCTTTCTTT
CASSEYLGRAEAFF
>TRBV10-3|-|-|TRBJ1-2
TGTGCCATCGGAGCACAGGGAAGAGACTATGGCTACACCTTC
CAIGAQGRDYGYTF
>TRBV27|once|-|TRBJ2-7
TGTGCCAGCAGTCCAGGACAGACCTACGAGCAGTACTTC
CASSPGQTYEQYF